This passage covers 17 T cell receptor beta chains from one sample sequenced in a study of vaccination effects on CD4 cells after COVID-19. No cognate antigen is known for these TCRs. Pools of viral peptides were used by the ViraFEST assay to expand antigen-specific CD4+ T cells ahead of sequencing. Isolation of CD4+ T cells took place after about nine days of culture. Each vaccine recipient was nucleocapsid antibody negative and had no prior SARS-CoV-2 infection. Repertoires were generated with immunoSEQ multiplex PCR, while TCRdb's copy carries only in-frame clones and drops some. The table has tens of thousands of clones, roughly three quarters seen once; the top ten hold over 4%. The specimen was CD4+ T cells from PBMCs cultured with HCoV-OC43 spike peptides, collected before COVID-19 vaccination. The subset: HCoV-OC43 spike overlapping peptide pool stimulation. These TCRs come from a human donor who received a COVID-19 vaccine.

V and J are TRBV15 and TRBJ1-6; D not certain. CDR3 length equals 12 residues. Between the trimmed V and J ends, which lost 5 bases and 2 bases, there was a span of 1 base. Germline CDR1 and CDR2: LNHNV and YYDKDF (reference sequence). The DNA of the CDR3 is TGTGCCACCAGCCCCTATAATTCACCCCTCCACTTT. Protein product: CATSPYNSPLHF.

This sequence joins TRBV18 and TRBJ2-4, with TRBD1 matching over 8 bases. The V segment lost 5 bases and the J segment 5 bases; nucleotides outside the gene matches: 5. The CDR3 contains 14 residues. The germline V gene has CDR1 KGHSH and CDR2 LQKENI. This chain's CDR3 is CASSIGQGQNIQYF. The CDR3 bases are TGTGCCAGCTCAATAGGACAGGGTCAAAACATTCAGTACTTC.

The V call is TRBV30, the J call TRBJ1-6; TRBD1 might be the D (6 bases). V was shortened by 5 bases and J by 7 bases, with 18 bases between the two germline ends. The length of the CDR3 is 15 residues. The V gene's germline CDR1 is GTSNPN and CDR2 SVGIG (reference sequence). The CDR3 is CAWGSVRGGNSPLHF. CDR3 in DNA: TGTGCCTGGGGAAGCGTCAGGGGAGGAAATTCACCCCTCCACTTT.

This clone was found a few times. The chain carries TRBV7-3 and TRBJ2-2; 9 bases fit TRBD2. V trimming: 5 bases; J trimming: 2 bases; junction bases outside the gene matches: 12. From germline, CDR1 is SGHTA and CDR2 FQGTGA. The CDR3 consists of 18 residues. The CDR3 bases are TGTGCCAGCAGCCCACCACGGGGAGCGGGGGGAAACACCGGGGAGCTGTTTTTT. It translates to CASSPPRGAGGNTGELFF.

This clone was observed a single time. The chain carries TRBV4-2 and TRBJ1-5; no reliable D call. CDR1 and CDR2 from the germline V gene are LGHNA and YNFKEQ. This CDR3 has 15 residues. With 2 bases removed from V and 0 bases from J, the gap between germline ends came to 8 bases. The CDR3 sequence: CASSQQTVSNQPQHF. The CDR3 coding sequence is TGTGCCAGCAGCCAACAAACAGTTAGCAATCAGCCCCAGCATTTT.

The gene calls are TRBV4-1 and TRBJ1-5, with 8 bases identical to TRBD1. CDR1 MGHRA and CDR2 YSYEKL come from the germline V gene. The CDR3 loop spans 17 amino acids. The J segment lost 0 bases and the V segment lost 1 base, leaving 5 bases of the junction unmatched. As DNA, the CDR3 is TGCGCCAGCAGCCAAGCAACAGGGGGAAATAGCAATCAGCCCCAGCATTTT. Protein: CASSQATGGNSNQPQHF.

V is TRBV6-5 and J is TRBJ1-4, with TRBD1 as a possible D gene (5 bases). This CDR3 spans 13 amino acids. The V gene's germline CDR1 is MNHEY and CDR2 SVGAGI. V was clipped by 2 bases and J by 8 bases, with 9 bases between them. The CDR3 DNA is TGTGCCAGCAGTTACCAGGGAGGAGAAAAACTGTTTTTT. Encoded protein: CASSYQGGEKLFF.

The chain has TRBV21-1 and TRBJ2-1; the table gives TRBD2 as D, unverified against the DNA. TRBV21-1 is deemed a pseudogene. The CDR3 extends over 19 amino acids. The CDR3 DNA sequence: TGTGCCAGCAGCAACTCGGGGGGGGTTTTTCAAAGCTCCTACAATGAGCAGTTCTTC. Protein product: CASSNSGGVFQSSYNEQFF.

The gene calls are TRBV10-2 and TRBJ2-4, with D possibly matching TRBD1 (5 bases). This CDR3 spans 12 amino acids. Per germline, CDR1 WSHSY and CDR2 SAAADI. Trimming removed 5 bases at V and 15 bases at J, with 17 bases between. The CDR3 region is CASSPLQGAPYF. The DNA for the CDR3 is TGCGCCAGCAGTCCCCTCCAGGGTGCCCCGTACTTC.

This chain uses TRBV5-8 with TRBJ2-2; D may correspond to TRBD1 or TRBD2 (5 bases each). Germline-derived CDR1 and CDR2 are SGHTS and YDEGEE. This CDR3 has 15 amino acids. The ends were cut back, 4 bases at V and 3 bases at J, with 13 bases in the middle. CDR3 loop: CASSLRDLYTGELFF. The DNA for the CDR3 is TGTGCCAGCAGCCTCCGGGACCTCTACACCGGGGAGCTGTTTTTT.

The genes are TRBV6-5 and TRBJ2-7; TRBD1 agrees at 7 bases. V was pared by 4 bases and J by 0 bases, with 6 bases of the junction left unmatched. Germline V CDR1 and CDR2: MNHEY, SVGAGI. The CDR3 has 15 residues. CDR3 in DNA: TGTGCCAGCAGTTCGATACGGGACAGCTCCTACGAGCAGTACGTC. Its protein product is CASSSIRDSSYEQYV.

This clone was seen a single time. The V call is TRBV6-5, the J call TRBJ1-2, with D tentatively TRBD1 (6 bases). V was cut by 6 bases and J by 2 bases, with 13 bases left in between. Germline V gene lookup returns CDR1 MNHEY and CDR2 SVGAGI. The CDR3 is 14 amino acids. CDR3 DNA sequence: TGTGCCAGCAGGCCACGGACAGAAAACTATGGCTACACCTTC. Translating it yields CASRPRTENYGYTF.

This chain connects TRBV4-1 to TRBJ2-6; D gene unclear. In germline, CDR1 is MGHRA, CDR2 YSYEKL. The CDR3 is 17 amino acids. V lost 3 bases and J lost 0, with 12 bases in between. The CDR3 loop is CASSHTNSLSGANVLTF. The CDR3 DNA reads as TGCGCCAGCAGCCATACGAACTCCCTCTCTGGGGCCAACGTCCTGACTTTC.

This clone was counted only a few times. V gene TRBV5-1 combines with J gene TRBJ1-2, with unresolved D. The ends were cut back, 4 bases at V and 2 bases at J, with 12 bases in the middle. This CDR3 has 14 residues. Per germline, CDR1 SGHRS and CDR2 YFSETQ. This chain's CDR3 is CASSGSEKNYGYTF. The CDR3 DNA reads TGCGCCAGCAGCGGCTCAGAGAAAAACTATGGCTACACCTTC.

The chain has TRBV10-2 and TRBJ2-7; TRBD2 matches 7 bases. This CDR3 region has 13 residues. Germline CDR1 and CDR2: WSHSY and SAAADI. J lost 2 bases, V lost 5 bases, and 3 bases had no gene match. CDR3 residues: CASSKGLAYEQYV. In nucleotides, the CDR3 is TGCGCCAGCAGTAAAGGACTAGCCTACGAGCAGTACGTC.

The V gene is TRBV6-1, the J gene TRBJ1-6, with D perhaps matching TRBD1 (6 bases). V was clipped by 2 bases and J by 5 bases, with 7 bases between them. In germline, CDR1 is MNHNS, CDR2 SASEGT. This CDR3 has 14 amino acids. The CDR3 is CASSEQGNNSPLHF. In DNA, the CDR3 is TGTGCCAGCAGTGAACAGGGGAATAATTCACCCCTCCACTTT.

The gene calls are TRBV27 and TRBJ2-3; TRBD1 agrees at 9 bases. V gave up 6 bases and J gave up 5 bases; unmatched junction bases: 3. This CDR3 spans 13 amino acids. Germline lookup yields CDR1 MNHEY and CDR2 SMNVEV (reference sequence). Written as DNA, the CDR3 is TGTGCCAGCAGCCGACAGGGGGAAGATACGCAGTATTTT. Its translation is CASSRQGEDTQYF.